This T cell receptor beta chain was observed in a study of T cells after yellow fever vaccination. General study points: Booster sampling recovered most clones from primary vaccination (nearly 98% CD4, roughly 86% CD8). Peaking faster, on day 5 versus 15, the secondary response was nonetheless weaker.

5'RACE template switching generated TCR cDNA, adding a universal primer site and UMIs. TCRdb called the 5' RACE reads again in MiXCR, with one record for every CDR3 protein. The table includes about 400,000 distinct CDR3 sequences, roughly 6.1% detected once. This clonotype has only a few counts. Antigen: not known. This sequence originates from a man in his thirties or forties who received the YFV17D yellow fever vaccine. This specimen was PBMCs, taken 5 days after the yellow fever booster vaccination.

CDR3: CASRLSGSYNEQFF. The CDR3 DNA follows: TGTGCCAGCAGGTTGAGCGGGAGCTACAATGAGCAGTTCTTC. This chain joins TRBV12-3 or TRBV12-4 and TRBJ2-1, with TRBD2 matching over 8 bases. The CDR3 runs to 14 residues. V lost 6 bases, J lost 3 bases, and 4 bases stayed unmatched.